What follows describes a single TCR beta chain. Produced via immunoSEQ multiplex PCR; TCRdb's table is partial and in-frame only. The table records some 150,000 clones, 75% to 85% of them present only once. The germline V gene has CDR1 SGHNT and CDR2 YYREEE (reference sequence). The CDR3 contains 14 residues. Trimming took 0 bases from V and 2 from J, leaving 9 bases between them. The data were obtained in a study of blood T cell repertoires in COVID-19. The specimen was peripheral blood. The TCR sequence derives from a man in his fifties or sixties with acute or convalescent COVID-19. The V gene is TRBV5-4, the J gene TRBJ2-7; D gene unclear. The CDR3 loop is CASSLGQNPYEQYF. CDR3 DNA sequence: TGTGCCAGCAGCTTGGGTCAGAATCCCTACGAGCAGTACTTC. Combining the CDR3 with reference TRBV5-4 and TRBJ2-7 gives the whole variable domain ETGVTQSPTHLIKTRGQQVTLRCSSQSGHNTVSWYQQALGQGPQFIFQYYREEENGRGNFPPRFSGLQFPNYSSELNVNALELDDSALYLCASSLGQNPYEQYFGPGTRLTVT.